The present T cell receptor (beta chain) was sequenced within a study of cytomegalovirus exposure and HLA in healthy donors. Study-level points and caveats: Listed as cytomegalovirus-associated were 150 to 200 TCR beta chains. With later analysis, a missense DCLRE1C variant became linked to TCR beta V- and J-gene trimming.

CDR3 length: 16 residues. V shed 5 bases and J shed 0 bases, with 16 bases lying between them. Germline V gene data show CDR1 as MNHEY and CDR2 as SMNVEV (reference sequence). 60 Vbeta and 13 Jbeta primers were used in PCR. In the authors' methods: As a later analysis found, there were 70 million to 90 million unique TCR beta chains, of which some 10 million were shared. TCRdb's copy holds only in-frame clones and misses some; the assay was immunoSEQ multiplex PCR. That table gives V, J and clone size, and the DNA gave D and trimming. The sample consists of 120,000 or so clones, approximately 80% of them appearing once. Regarding this clone: As yet, its antigen is unknown.

Though nominally healthy at sampling, donors likely had unrecorded immune exposures. Sequencing was done on a sample of PBMCs. This chain connects TRBV27 to TRBJ2-5, with D possibly TRBD1 on 6 matching bases. The sequence derives from a man aged 30 to 39 in good health and CMV-seronegative. In DNA form, the CDR3 reads TGTGCCAGCAGTCATCGACAGGACTCGTACCAAGAGACCCAGTACTTC. It encodes CASSHRQDSYQETQYF.